The 24 T cell receptor beta chains reported below all come from one sample, sequenced in a study of shared clonotypes between healthy human individuals. Assay: immunoSEQ multiplex PCR; the TCRdb copy retains only in-frame clones and omits some. The sample includes 2.5 million or so clones, approximately 92% of them seen just once. Sequenced: naive CD4+ T cells sorted from blood. As to subset: CD45RA+ positively selected. These receptors were obtained from a man aged 18-30 years in good health.

The J gene is TRBJ2-1, the V gene TRBV2, with D unclear. V lost 4 bases, J lost 8 bases, and 15 bases lay in between. This CDR3 spans 14 amino acids. Germline lookup yields CDR1 SNHLY and CDR2 FYNNEI. This CDR3 reads CASSGWVASDEQFF. DNA of the CDR3: TGTGCCAGCAGTGGGTGGGTCGCCAGCGATGAGCAGTTCTTC.

This clone showed up just once. The chain couples TRBV2 to TRBJ2-5, with D tentatively TRBD1 or TRBD2 (5 bases each). There are 14 residues in the CDR3. Trimming removed 2 bases from V and 5 bases from J, with 12 bases in between. From germline, CDR1 is SNHLY and CDR2 FYNNEI. In DNA form, the CDR3 reads TGTGCCAGCAGTGAATCAGGGTGGGGGGAGACCCAGTACTTC. Amino acid sequence: CASSESGWGETQYF.

The rearrangement uses TRBV27 and TRBJ1-5; D gene ambiguous. Germline-derived CDR1 and CDR2 are MNHEY and SMNVEV (reference sequence). The ends were cut back, 3 bases at V and 3 bases at J, with 12 bases in the middle. The CDR3 spans 15 residues. CDR3 bases: TGTGCCAGCAGTTTTAAGTGGCAGTACAATCAGCCCCAGCATTTT. Translating it yields CASSFKWQYNQPQHF.

CDR3 loop: CASSFSRDNSPLHF. The DNA of the CDR3 is TGTGCCAGCAGCTTTAGCAGGGACAATTCACCCCTCCACTTT. The chain employs TRBV7-9 and TRBJ1-6; possibly TRBD1 for D (5 bases). Deletions cut 3 bases from V and 7 bases from J, with 10 bases between. The germline V gene encodes CDR1 SEHNR and CDR2 FQNEAQ (reference sequence). The CDR3 is 14 amino acids.

This chain uses TRBV9 with TRBJ2-3; D is unresolved. In germline, CDR1 is SGDLS, CDR2 YYNGEE. Trimming removed 0 bases at V and 4 bases at J, with 9 bases between. CDR3 length: 14 amino acids. CDR3 bases: TGTGCCAGCAGCGTAGGCCCGGGCCCAGATACGCAGTATTTT. As protein: CASSVGPGPDTQYF.

The V gene is TRBV6-6, the J gene TRBJ1-6; D is undetermined. Germline-derived CDR1 and CDR2 are MNHNY and SVGAGI (reference sequence). Trimming shortened V by 0 bases and J by 9 bases, and 12 bases separated the two germline ends. This CDR3 comprises 15 residues. The CDR3 region is CASSYSMTTGSPLHF. The CDR3 bases are TGTGCCAGCAGTTACTCGATGACTACGGGTTCACCCCTCCACTTT.

The CDR3 nucleotides are TGTGCCAGCATCGTACAAGGCGGCCTAGCTTTCTTT. It yields the protein CASIVQGGLAFF. V is TRBV5-4 and J is TRBJ1-1; D is unresolved. The germline CDR1 and CDR2 sequences are SGHNT and YYREEE (reference sequence). The CDR3 is made up of 12 amino acids. V lost 6 bases to trimming and J lost 10 bases, with 16 bases between them. Filled out from reference TRBV5-4 and TRBJ1-1, the complete variable domain reads ETGVTQSPTHLIKTRGQQVTLRCSSQSGHNTVSWYQQALGQGPQFIFQYYREEENGRGNFPPRFSGLQFPNYSSELNVNALELDDSALYLCASIVQGGLAFFGQGTRLTVV.

This chain uses TRBV29-1 with TRBJ1-1; D perhaps matches TRBD1 (5 bases). V was cut by 8 bases and J by 3 bases, with 13 bases left in between. The germline V gene encodes CDR1 SQVTM and CDR2 ANQGSEA. The CDR3 consists of 12 residues. Here the CDR3 reads CSIEGQDTEAFF. The CDR3 nucleotides are TGCAGCATCGAGGGGCAGGACACTGAAGCTTTCTTT. Complete variable domain (other parts from reference TRBV29-1 and TRBJ1-1): SAVISQKPSRDICQRGTSLTIQCQVDSQVTMMFWYRQQPGQSLTLIATANQGSEATYESGFVIDKFPISRPNLTFSTLTVSNMSPEDSSIYLCSIEGQDTEAFFGQGTRLTVV.

This sequence joins TRBV19 and TRBJ1-2; D possibly corresponds to TRBD1 (6 bases). Trimming took off 6 bases at V and 4 bases at J, with 9 bases between the two ends. This CDR3 spans 12 amino acids. Germline CDR1 is LNHDA and CDR2 is SQIVND (reference sequence). The CDR3 DNA reads TGTGCCAGTAGCGGACAGAGCTATGGCTACACCTTC. Protein: CASSGQSYGYTF.

A word on this clone: The junction does not match germline at one end; this may be a read error. The chain uses TRBV12-5 and TRBJ2-3; D might be TRBD1 or TRBD2, each matching 6 bases. This CDR3 is 21 amino acids long. Germline V gene sequence: CDR1 LGHNT, CDR2 FRNRAP. The CDR3 region is CASGLVYWGAMGKGSTGTQYF. CDR3 in DNA: TGTGCTAGTGGTTTGGTATACTGGGGGGCAATGGGCAAGGGAAGCACAGGTACGCAGTATTTT. Based on the CDR3 plus reference TRBV12-5 and TRBJ2-3, the full variable domain is DARVTQTPRHKVTEMGQEVTMRCQPILGHNTVFWYRQTMMQGLELLAYFRNRAPLDDSGMPKDRFSAEMPDATLATLKIQPSEPRDSAVYFCASGLVYWGAMGKGSTGTQYFGPGTRLTVL.

The rearrangement uses TRBV5-1 and TRBJ2-3; D tentatively fits TRBD1 or TRBD2 (6 bases each). Germline V gene data show CDR1 as SGHRS and CDR2 as YFSETQ. The CDR3 contains 16 residues. V lost 0 bases and J 1 base, leaving 12 bases between the germline ends. CDR3 nucleotides: TGCGCCAGCAGCTTGGGGGGGCTAGCGCGCACAGATACGCAGTATTTT. Its translation is CASSLGGLARTDTQYF. Supplemented by reference TRBV5-1 and TRBJ2-3, the full variable domain reads KAGVTQTPRYLIKTRGQQVTLSCSPISGHRSVSWYQQTPGQGLQFLFEYFSETQRNKGNFPGRFSGRQFSNSRSEMNVSTLELGDSALYLCASSLGGLARTDTQYFGPGTRLTVL.

This chain uses TRBV7-8 with TRBJ2-1, with a weak D call TRBD1 (6 bases). CDR3 length: 16 residues. The V gene lost 2 bases and the J gene lost 0 bases, with 11 bases spanning the gap. In germline, CDR1 is SGHVS, CDR2 FQNEAQ. The CDR3, as DNA: TGTGCCAGCAGCTTATCACAGGACAGCTCCTACAATGAGCAGTTCTTC. Its protein product is CASSLSQDSSYNEQFF.

This sequence joins TRBV6-5 and TRBJ2-7; 7 positions agree with TRBD2. The ends lost 3 bases at V and 5 bases at J; junction bases unmatched: 10. The length of the CDR3 is 15 residues. Germline CDR1 and CDR2: MNHEY and SVGAGI. CDR3 coding DNA: TGTGCCAGCAGTTATGGTCGGCTAGCGGTGAACGAGCAGTACTTC. Protein sequence: CASSYGRLAVNEQYF.

The V gene is TRBV18, the J gene TRBJ2-1; 9 bases agree with TRBD2. The CDR3 covers 16 residues. The germline V gene has CDR1 KGHSH and CDR2 LQKENI. The V and J ends lost 3 bases and 3 bases, in that order; junction bases with no gene match: 6. The DNA for the CDR3 is TGTGCCAGCTCACCCACCATAGCGGGGGTCTACAATGAGCAGTTCTTC. Its protein product is CASSPTIAGVYNEQFF. The full variable domain, in which reference TRBV18 and TRBJ2-1 provide the parts outside the CDR3, is NAGVMQNPRHLVRRRGQEARLRCSPMKGHSHVYWYRQLPEEGLKFMVYLQKENIIDESGMPKERFSAEFPKEGPSILRIQQVVRGDSAAYFCASSPTIAGVYNEQFFGPGTRLTVL.

V gene TRBV6-1 combines with J gene TRBJ2-7; the D gene is possibly TRBD1 (6 bases). The germline CDR1 and CDR2 sequences are MNHNS and SASEGT. The CDR3 extends over 14 amino acids. Trimming removed 2 bases from V and 6 bases from J, with 14 bases in between. This CDR3 reads CASSESGERLEQYF. The CDR3 nucleotides are TGTGCCAGCAGTGAATCAGGGGAGCGACTCGAGCAGTACTTC.

The V call is TRBV6-5, the J call TRBJ2-3; maybe TRBD1 (5 bases). V was clipped by 5 bases and J by 7 bases, with 10 bases between them. Germline CDR1 is MNHEY and CDR2 is SVGAGI. The CDR3 spans 12 residues. The CDR3 DNA follows: TGTGCCAGCAGTACCCAGGGTAATACGCAGTATTTT. Translated: CASSTQGNTQYF.

Turning to this clone: Other nucleotide sequences in the sample specify the same CDR3. CDR3 nucleotide sequence: TGTGCCAGCAGCCCCTCCGGGGGAGCCTACGAGCAGTACTTC. As protein: CASSPSGGAYEQYF. The chain has TRBV11-2 and TRBJ2-7, with D possibly TRBD2 on 6 matching bases. Trimming left V 5 bases short and J 2 bases short, with 13 bases between. The CDR3 has 14 residues. Germline CDR1 reads SGHAT; CDR2 reads FQNNGV.

V usage is TRBV28 and J usage is TRBJ1-4; TRBD1 matches 11 bases. The germline gives CDR1 MDHEN, CDR2 SYDVKM. This CDR3 is built from 15 residues. J gave up 7 bases and V 5 bases, and 6 bases lay outside the gene matches. The CDR3 is CASSQAGTGGEKLFF. The CDR3 bases are TGTGCCAGCAGTCAGGCCGGGACAGGGGGTGAAAAACTGTTTTTT.

This clone was observed once. The chain links TRBV5-1 to TRBJ2-7; D could derive from TRBD1 or TRBD2 (5 bases each). Germline loops: CDR1 SGHRS, CDR2 YFSETQ. Trimming took off 4 bases at V and 5 bases at J, with 19 bases between the two ends. The CDR3 spans 15 residues. The CDR3 spells CASSALKRDPDEQYF. The DNA of the CDR3 is TGCGCCAGCAGCGCTCTAAAACGGGACCCCGACGAGCAGTACTTC. Looking up the rest from reference TRBV5-1 and TRBJ2-7 gives the full variable domain: KAGVTQTPRYLIKTRGQQVTLSCSPISGHRSVSWYQQTPGQGLQFLFEYFSETQRNKGNFPGRFSGRQFSNSRSEMNVSTLELGDSALYLCASSALKRDPDEQYFGPGTRLTVT.

The chain couples TRBV6-1 to TRBJ2-7, with D perhaps matching TRBD1 (6 bases). The ends were cut back, 6 bases at V and 2 bases at J, with 14 bases in the middle. This CDR3 has 14 amino acids. Per the germline V gene, CDR1 is MNHNS and CDR2 is SASEGT. The chain's CDR3 is CASRLTGHTYEQYF. The CDR3 DNA reads as TGTGCCAGCAGGTTGACAGGCCACACCTACGAGCAGTACTTC.

The chain employs TRBV30 and TRBJ2-7, with 7 bases identical to TRBD2. The CDR3 covers 15 residues. Trimming took 0 bases from V and 2 from J; bases not matched to a gene: 7. Germline V CDR1 and CDR2: GTSNPN, SVGIG (reference sequence). Here the CDR3 reads CAWSVSPSGAYEQYF. The CDR3 DNA reads TGTGCCTGGAGTGTTTCTCCTAGCGGCGCCTACGAGCAGTACTTC. The complete variable domain, with remaining parts taken from reference TRBV30 and TRBJ2-7, reads SQTIHQWPATLVQPVGSPLSLECTVEGTSNPNLYWYRQAAGRGLQLLFYSVGIGQISSEVPQNLSASRPQDRQFILSSKKLLLSDSGFYLCAWSVSPSGAYEQYFGPGTRLTVT.

This clone occurred a few times. The V and J genes are TRBV2 and TRBJ1-1; 9 bases are a match to TRBD1. The CDR3 runs 14 residues. Germline assignment: CDR1 SNHLY and CDR2 FYNNEI. With V trimmed by 6 bases and J by 6 bases, 8 bases remained unmatched. The CDR3 DNA follows: TGTGCCAGCAGGGGGGACAGGGTAGGTTCTGAAGCTTTCTTT. Amino acids: CASRGDRVGSEAFF.

V and J are TRBV7-8 and TRBJ2-4; 7 bases are a match to TRBD1. The CDR3 spans 16 residues. V was pared by 1 base and J by 0 bases, with 3 bases of the junction left unmatched. The germline V gene encodes CDR1 SGHVS and CDR2 FQNEAQ. The CDR3 sequence: CASSLGDSLAKNIQYF. CDR3 DNA sequence: TGTGCCAGCAGCTTAGGGGACAGCCTAGCCAAAAACATTCAGTACTTC.

The chain carries TRBV2 and TRBJ2-1, with 16 bases lining up with TRBD2. Losses at the gene ends were 3 bases for V and 9 bases for J; bases not matched to a gene: 8. Germline CDR1 is SNHLY and CDR2 is FYNNEI. The CDR3 extends over 17 amino acids. CDR3 bases: TGTGCCAGCAGTGAGGCCGGGACTAGCGGGGGGGTGGTTGAGCAGTTCTTC. It translates to CASSEAGTSGGVVEQFF.